This passage covers 24 T cell receptor beta chains from one sample sequenced in a study of molecular identifiers for immune sequencing clone quantification. TCRdb passed the PCR reads through MiXCR, listing each CDR3 protein once. The profile shows approximately 630,000 distinct CDR3 sequences, about 25% of them singletons. The sample comprised naive CD8+ T cells from blood, with Jurkat cell RNA spiked in. Noted subset: FACS-sorted CD8+CD4-CCR7+CD45RA+ naive T cells. The receptors shown here come from a human donor in good health. Some libraries in this study had Jurkat cell RNA spiked in.

This clonotype was counted ten times or more. The chain combines TRBV12-3 or TRBV12-4 with TRBJ1-5; D might be TRBD1 (5 bases). The CDR3 is made up of 14 amino acids. Trimming stripped 3 bases from V and 3 bases from J, with 9 bases between. The CDR3: CASSFWGDNQPQHF. The CDR3 DNA reads TGTGCCAGCAGTTTTTGGGGGGACAATCAGCCCCAGCATTTT.

This clonotype was recorded at least ten times. This chain joins TRBV27 and TRBJ1-2, with unresolved D. The CDR3 length is 13 residues. Germline lookup yields CDR1 MNHEY and CDR2 SMNVEV (reference sequence). V was shortened by 3 bases and J by 3 bases, with 8 bases between the two germline ends. The CDR3 sequence is CASSLGSYYGYTF. CDR3 bases: TGTGCCAGCAGTTTGGGGTCCTACTATGGCTACACCTTC.

The chain carries TRBV20-1 and TRBJ1-5; TRBD1 agrees at 7 bases. The CDR3 sequence is 20 residues long. The J segment lost 0 bases and the V segment lost 3 bases, leaving 20 bases of the junction unmatched. The germline V gene encodes CDR1 DFQATT and CDR2 SNEGSKA (reference sequence). The CDR3 region is CSARENPQGGQKYSNQPQHF. The DNA for the CDR3 is TGCAGTGCTAGGGAAAACCCCCAGGGGGGACAGAAATATAGCAATCAGCCCCAGCATTTT.

This clonotype was recorded many times. The chain combines TRBV11-2 with TRBJ2-1; 7 nucleotides align to TRBD2. V lost 5 bases and J lost 13; bases outside the gene matches: 8. The V gene's germline CDR1 is SGHAT and CDR2 FQNNGV. This CDR3 comprises 12 residues. The CDR3: CASSPSGDLQFF. In nucleotides, the CDR3 is TGTGCCAGCAGCCCGAGCGGGGATCTCCAGTTCTTC. Full variable domain (rest looked up from reference TRBV11-2 and TRBJ2-1): EAGVAQSPRYKIIEKRQSVAFWCNPISGHATLYWYQQILGQGPKLLIQFQNNGVVDDSQLPKDRFSAERLKGVDSTLKIQPAKLEDSAVYLCASSPSGDLQFFGPGTRLTVL.

This clonotype was seen a few times. The J gene is TRBJ2-7, the V gene TRBV4-1; 12 bases line up with TRBD1. The CDR3 is made up of 17 amino acids. Unmatched junction bases numbered 10, after V lost 2 bases and J lost 5 bases. Germline V gene sequence: CDR1 MGHRA, CDR2 YSYEKL. The CDR3 nucleotides are TGCGCCAGCAGCCAAACATCGGGGGGACAGGGGGCCGACGAGCAGTACTTC. Its translation: CASSQTSGGQGADEQYF.

This clonotype was seen more than once but under ten times. CDR3 nucleotides: TGTGCCAGCCCGAGCCGCAACACTGAAGCTTTCTTT. This sequence encodes CASPSRNTEAFF. The chain recombines TRBV6-9 with TRBJ1-1; D not certain. V shed 8 bases and J shed 2 bases, with 9 bases lying between them. Per the germline V gene, CDR1 is MNHGY and CDR2 is SVAAGI. This CDR3 is 12 amino acids long.

This clonotype was observed a few times. The genes are TRBV6-1 and TRBJ1-2; the D gene is possibly TRBD1 (6 bases). Per the germline V gene, CDR1 is MNHNS and CDR2 is SASEGT. The length of the CDR3 is 14 residues. V was shortened by 7 bases and J by 2 bases, with 14 bases between the two germline ends. The DNA for the CDR3 is TGTGCCAGCACAGACAGGATGGAAAACTATGGCTACACCTTC. This codes for CASTDRMENYGYTF.

This clonotype turned up a few times. The chain links TRBV19 to TRBJ2-2, with 7 bases matching TRBD1. Germline CDR1 reads LNHDA; CDR2 reads SQIVND (reference sequence). After removal of 3 bases from V and 5 bases from J, the junction contained 6 bases not matched to a gene. CDR3 size: 15 residues. Here the CDR3 reads CASSMRQGYTGELFF. CDR3 sequence (DNA): TGTGCCAGTAGTATGAGACAGGGCTATACCGGGGAGCTGTTTTTT.

J is TRBJ1-4 and V is TRBV6-2 or TRBV6-3, with TRBD1 matching over 9 bases. The V gene's germline CDR1 is MNHEY and CDR2 SVGEGT. The CDR3 totals 17 residues. The V segment lost 5 bases and the J segment 0 bases; nucleotides outside the gene matches: 7. Written as DNA, the CDR3 is TGTGCCAGCAGTGGAGCGGGACAGGGCCCAACTAATGAAAAACTGTTTTTT. Amino acids: CASSGAGQGPTNEKLFF.

As concerns this clonotype: A junction boundary mismatches the germline segment, possibly from a read error. The chain couples TRBV20-1 to TRBJ1-5, with D possibly TRBD1 on 5 matching bases. There are 16 residues in the CDR3. Germline V gene data show CDR1 as DFQATT and CDR2 as SNEGSKA (reference sequence). The DNA of the CDR3 is TGCAGTGCTAGAGATCTTTGGGGCAGTAGCAATCAGCCCCGGCATTTT. The encoded protein is CSARDLWGSSNQPRHF.

This clonotype was picked up a small number of times. This chain connects TRBV20-1 to TRBJ1-2, with 9 bases aligning to TRBD1. This CDR3 is built from 13 residues. CDR1 is DFQATT, CDR2 SNEGSKA, per germline (reference sequence). J lost 5 bases, V lost 6 bases, and 7 bases had no gene match. The CDR3 nucleotides read TGCAGTGCGAGGGACAGGGAACGGTATGGCTACACCTTC. Its translation: CSARDRERYGYTF.

This clonotype came up many times. The V call is TRBV7-2, the J call TRBJ2-2; 7 nucleotides agree with TRBD1. The CDR3 has 15 residues. The germline V gene encodes CDR1 SGHTA and CDR2 FQGNSA. The trim removed 3 bases at V and 6 bases at J, leaving 7 bases unmatched. CDR3 sequence: CASSLFAGGSGELFF. In DNA form, the CDR3 reads TGTGCCAGCAGCTTGTTTGCAGGGGGATCCGGGGAGCTGTTTTTT.

The V gene is TRBV20-1, the J gene TRBJ2-2; perhaps TRBD2 as D (5 bases). The CDR3 extends over 14 amino acids. The ends were cut back, 3 bases at V and 2 bases at J, with 10 bases in the middle. The germline gives CDR1 DFQATT, CDR2 SNEGSKA (reference sequence). CDR3 in amino acids: CSASEGRNTGELFF. The CDR3 DNA follows: TGCAGTGCTAGTGAGGGAAGAAACACCGGGGAGCTGTTTTTT.

This clonotype was detected many times. The V and J genes are TRBV5-1 and TRBJ1-5; D gene ambiguous. Trimming left V 0 bases short and J 4 bases short, with 11 bases between. The CDR3 loop spans 15 amino acids. Per germline, CDR1 SGHRS and CDR2 YFSETQ. The CDR3 sequence: CASSLGDLGNQPQHF. CDR3 coding DNA: TGCGCCAGCAGCTTGGGCGATCTGGGGAATCAGCCCCAGCATTTT.

With regard to this clonotype: Without the conserved terminal phenylalanine or tryptophan, this CDR3 likely stems from a read error. The chain uses TRBV24-1 and TRBJ2-1, with 7 nucleotides matching TRBD2. Per germline, CDR1 KGHDR and CDR2 SFDVKD. Trimming at V came to 1 base and at J to 6 bases, leaving 2 bases not matched to a gene. This CDR3 has 14 amino acids. The CDR3 nucleotides are TGTGCCACCAGTGATTTAGGGGAGGGCAATGAGCAGTTCTAC. Its translation is CATSDLGEGNEQFY.

A word on this clonotype: An end of the junction does not agree with germline; a read error may underlie this. The chain links TRBV20-1 to TRBJ2-7, with D perhaps TRBD1 or TRBD2 (5 bases each). Germline V gives CDR1 DFQATT, CDR2 SNEGSKA (reference sequence). The CDR3 totals 15 residues. CDR3 sequence (DNA): TGCCGTGCTAGAGATCCGGGACCCCTGGGGCACGAGCAGTACTTC. The encoded protein is CRARDPGPLGHEQYF.

This clonotype has ten or more counts. This chain uses TRBV7-6 with TRBJ2-5; D assignment may be TRBD1 or TRBD2 (5 bases each). Germline CDR1 SGHVS, CDR2 FNYEAQ. The V gene lost 2 bases and the J gene lost 1 base, with 23 bases spanning the gap. There are 19 residues in the CDR3. The CDR3 nucleotides are TGTGCCAGCAGCTTAAGTCTCGGGGCGACGGAGGCGGGCCAAGAGACCCAGTACTTC. Translating it yields CASSLSLGATEAGQETQYF.

This clonotype was observed a few times. J is TRBJ2-2 and V is TRBV29-1, with D possibly matching TRBD1 (6 bases). Trimming pared 0 bases from V and 3 bases from J, leaving 8 bases between. This CDR3 contains 14 residues. CDR1 SQVTM and CDR2 ANQGSEA come from the germline V gene. CDR3 DNA sequence: TGCAGCGTTGAAGAGGACAGTTACACCGGGGAGCTGTTTTTT. This gives the protein CSVEEDSYTGELFF.

The chain is built from TRBV9 and TRBJ2-7, with TRBD1 identical over 8 bases. CDR1 and CDR2 (germline): SGDLS, YYNGEE. The J segment lost 3 bases and the V segment lost 2 bases, leaving 7 bases of the junction unmatched. The CDR3 is made up of 15 amino acids. The CDR3 coding sequence is TGTGCCAGCAGCGTCGGGACAGGTTACTACTACGAGCAGTACTTC. As protein: CASSVGTGYYYEQYF.

With regard to this clonotype: Because it lacks the conserved phenylalanine or tryptophan at the end, this CDR3 is likely a read error. Because the CDR3's place on the DNA is in doubt, the DNA is left out and the CDR3 is given as listed by TCRdb. The chain recombines TRBV2 with TRBJ1-2; TRBD1 is the table's D call, not checked against the DNA. Per the germline V gene, CDR1 is SNHLY and CDR2 is FYNNEI. From its first to its last residue, the CDR3 has 15 amino acids. The CDR3 sequence: CASLGTGPPVSGDTS.

The sample holds many counts of this clonotype. The chain is built from TRBV29-1 and TRBJ1-1; possibly TRBD1 for D (5 bases). CDR3 length: 12 amino acids. V was trimmed by 4 bases and J by 3 bases, leaving 9 bases between them. Germline CDR1 reads SQVTM; CDR2 reads ANQGSEA. CDR3 in amino acids: CSVVGGDTEAFF. The CDR3, as DNA: TGCAGCGTTGTCGGGGGTGACACTGAAGCTTTCTTT.

The CDR3 sequence is CSAREGRSSYNEQFF. Written as DNA, the CDR3 is TGCAGTGCTAGAGAAGGCAGGAGCTCCTACAATGAGCAGTTCTTC. This rearrangement joins TRBV20-1 to TRBJ2-1, with unresolved D. In germline, CDR1 is DFQATT, CDR2 SNEGSKA (reference sequence). This CDR3 has 15 amino acids. V lost 0 bases and J lost 0, with 9 bases in between.

This clonotype was counted a few times. The J gene is TRBJ2-7, the V gene TRBV3-1, with 7 bases fitting TRBD1. This CDR3 is built from 15 residues. CDR1 LGHDT and CDR2 YNNKEL come from the germline V gene (reference sequence). Trimming took 0 bases from V and 3 from J; bases not matched to a gene: 5. CDR3 DNA: TGTGCCAGCAGCCAAGATCCCGCAGGGGGCTACGAGCAGTACTTC. Translation: CASSQDPAGGYEQYF.

The chain joins TRBV4-3 to TRBJ2-7, with 9 positions matching TRBD2. V was pared by 0 bases and J by 4 bases, with 10 bases of the junction left unmatched. In germline, CDR1 is LGHNA, CDR2 YSLEER. CDR3 length: 17 amino acids. As DNA, the CDR3 is TGCGCCAGCAGCCAAGACCACGGGCGACTAGCGGTTTACGAGCAGTACTTC. Its translation is CASSQDHGRLAVYEQYF.